What follows is one T cell receptor beta chain and its context. TCRdb's copy holds only in-frame clones and misses some; the assay was immunoSEQ multiplex PCR. Of 50,000 or so clones in the sample, roughly 82% were seen once. This entry is derived from a study of blood T cell repertoires in COVID-19. The ends were cut back, 8 bases at V and 5 bases at J, with 16 bases in the middle. The CDR3 is made up of 13 amino acids. Germline V gene data show CDR1 as LNHDA and CDR2 as SQIVND (reference sequence). The sequencing input was peripheral blood. The chain uses TRBV19 and TRBJ2-7; D may be TRBD2 (6 bases). This sequence originates from a man aged 40-55 years with acute or convalescent COVID-19. CDR3 sequence reads: CASAISRGNEQYF. CDR3 coding DNA: TGTGCCAGTGCCATCTCCCGCGGGAACGAGCAGTACTTC.